The 21 T cell receptor beta chains given below trace back to one sample, sequenced in a study of blood T cell repertoires in COVID-19 (dated by TCRdb to about 2020). The method was the immunoSEQ multiplex PCR assay. The source is immuneACCESS, and TCRdb retained only in-frame sequences with V and J called. Part of the clones is not carried over; for the studies checked, unresolved V genes explain less than half of this, and the remainder is unexplained. Here the sample has 150,000 to 200,000 clones; approximately 90% occur a single time. The leading ten clones occupy 0.45% to 0.65% of the sample. Sequencing used peripheral blood. The origin of the receptors is a man aged 50 or older with acute or convalescent COVID-19.

The gene calls are TRBV7-2 and TRBJ1-2; weak D call: TRBD1 (6 bases). The CDR3 spans 15 residues. The germline CDR1 and CDR2 sequences are SGHTA and FQGNSA. Between the trimmed V and J ends, which lost 0 bases and 2 bases, there was a span of 10 bases. The CDR3 spells CASSLAPGANYGYTF. The CDR3 region has the DNA TGTGCCAGCAGCTTAGCGCCAGGGGCCAACTATGGCTACACCTTC. Full variable domain (remainder filled in from reference TRBV7-2 and TRBJ1-2): GAGVSQSPSNKVTEKGKDVELRCDPISGHTALYWYRQSLGQGLEFLIYFQGNSAPDKSGLPSDRFSAERTGGSVSTLTIQRTQQEDSAVYLCASSLAPGANYGYTFGSGTRLTVV.

This clone was seen once. The rearrangement links TRBV27 to TRBJ2-1; no reliable D call. CDR3 length: 11 residues. With 6 bases removed from V and 7 bases from J, the gap between germline ends came to 7 bases. Germline V gene lookup returns CDR1 MNHEY and CDR2 SMNVEV (reference sequence). CDR3 DNA: TGTGCCAGCAGGGTAGCTAATGAGCAGTTCTTC. Residues: CASRVANEQFF.

The rearrangement links TRBV7-9 to TRBJ2-5, with TRBD2 as a possible D gene (6 bases). There are 15 residues in the CDR3. Trimming removed 1 base from V and 9 bases from J, with 18 bases in between. CDR1 and CDR2 from the germline V gene are SEHNR and FQNEAQ (reference sequence). The CDR3 spells CASSLVLADPVAQYF. Here the CDR3 DNA reads TGTGCCAGCAGCTTAGTGTTAGCGGACCCGGTGGCCCAGTACTTC.

The V gene is TRBV6-5, the J gene TRBJ1-4; weak D call: TRBD1 (5 bases). Germline V gene sequence: CDR1 MNHEY, CDR2 SVGAGI. V was pared by 0 bases and J by 5 bases, with 7 bases between. The CDR3 loop spans 14 amino acids. In nucleotides, the CDR3 is TGTGCCAGCAGTTACTCGCGGGGGAATGAAAAACTGTTTTTT. It is translated as CASSYSRGNEKLFF.

The genes are TRBV7-9 and TRBJ1-6, with a weak D call TRBD1 (5 bases). This CDR3 is built from 13 residues. Trimming removed 5 bases at V and 6 bases at J, with 8 bases between. Germline assignment: CDR1 SEHNR and CDR2 FQNEAQ (reference sequence). Written as DNA, the CDR3 is TGTGCCAGCAGCCGGGGGGTTAATTCACCCCTCCACTTT. This encodes CASSRGVNSPLHF.

The chain couples TRBV28 to TRBJ1-5; D may be TRBD1 (6 bases). The CDR3 loop spans 15 amino acids. The V and J ends lost 6 bases and 2 bases respectively, with 14 bases between them. The germline CDR1 and CDR2 sequences are MDHEN and SYDVKM. CDR3 coding DNA: TGTGCCAGCAGACCCCAGACAGGTGGCAATCAGCCCCAGCATTTT. It specifies CASRPQTGGNQPQHF.

The V and J genes are TRBV18 and TRBJ2-7; D uncertain. From germline, CDR1 is KGHSH and CDR2 LQKENI. Trimming stripped 3 bases from V and 0 bases from J, with 15 bases between. The CDR3 has 16 amino acids. The CDR3 region has the DNA TGTGCCAGCTCACCCGGCTTGGCGTCTAGCTCCTACGAGCAGTACTTC. This gives the protein CASSPGLASSSYEQYF.

The chain links TRBV3-1 (or the pseudogene TRBV3-2) to TRBJ1-4; 7 bases agree with TRBD1. Germline lookup yields CDR1 LGHDT and CDR2 YNNKEL (reference sequence). This CDR3 is 17 amino acids long. The ends lost 1 base at V and 8 bases at J; junction bases unmatched: 13. For the CDR3, the DNA is TGTGCCAGCAGCCAAGCCTTTGGACAGGAGGGGCCCGAAAAACTGTTTTTT. This translates into CASSQAFGQEGPEKLFF.

The chain recombines TRBV7-9 with TRBJ2-1; perhaps TRBD2 as D (5 bases). This CDR3 has 15 amino acids. CDR1 is SEHNR, CDR2 FQNEAQ, per germline (reference sequence). V shed 4 bases and J shed 4 bases, with 14 bases lying between them. The CDR3 DNA reads as TGTGCCAGCAGCTCTACTAGTAAGGCTTACAATGAGCAGTTCTTC. Translating it yields CASSSTSKAYNEQFF.

The chain joins TRBV7-9 to TRBJ2-7; 12 bases line up with TRBD2. V lost 4 bases to trimming and J lost 0 bases; unmatched junction nucleotides: 7. The CDR3 length is 17 residues. Germline loops: CDR1 SEHNR, CDR2 FQNEAQ (reference sequence). The CDR3 region has the DNA TGTGCCAGCAGCTCCGGGACTAGCGGGTACAGCTCCTACGAGCAGTACTTC. Protein sequence: CASSSGTSGYSSYEQYF.

The rearrangement joins TRBV5-1 to TRBJ1-5, with unresolved D. V was clipped by 4 bases and J by 7 bases, with 9 bases between them. The germline V gene has CDR1 SGHRS and CDR2 YFSETQ. This CDR3 comprises 12 residues. The CDR3 nucleotides are TGCGCCAGCAGCGACCCCGGGCAGCCCCAGCATTTT. Protein product: CASSDPGQPQHF.

The chain couples TRBV9 to TRBJ2-5; possibly TRBD2 for D (5 bases). Germline V gene data show CDR1 as SGDLS and CDR2 as YYNGEE. V lost 4 bases to trimming and J lost 4 bases, with 29 bases between them. The length of the CDR3 is 19 residues. The CDR3 spells CASSHQEGIMLGRGETQYF. Here the CDR3 DNA reads TGTGCCAGCAGCCATCAAGAGGGTATTATGCTGGGGAGAGGAGAGACCCAGTACTTC.

This clone was observed once. J is TRBJ2-7 and V is TRBV27, with a tentative D call TRBD2 (6 bases). This CDR3 spans 14 amino acids. V gave up 6 bases and J gave up 2 bases, with 14 bases separating them. Germline CDR1 and CDR2: MNHEY and SMNVEV (reference sequence). As DNA, the CDR3 is TGTGCCAGCAGCTTTAGCGGCCCAACCTACGAGCAGTACTTC. Protein product: CASSFSGPTYEQYF.

The rearrangement links TRBV5-1 to TRBJ1-4; 9 nucleotides agree with TRBD1. Trimming removed 5 bases from V and 2 bases from J; junction bases left unmatched: 10. Germline V gives CDR1 SGHRS, CDR2 YFSETQ. CDR3 length equals 17 residues. CDR3 coding DNA: TGCGCCAGCAGGAGGACGGACAGGGGTGCGACTAATGAAAAACTGTTTTTT. Translation gives CASRRTDRGATNEKLFF.

The chain employs TRBV5-1 and TRBJ2-3, with a possible D match to TRBD2 (6 bases). V was trimmed by 4 bases and J by 1 base, leaving 13 bases between them. The CDR3 spans 15 residues. Germline loops: CDR1 SGHRS, CDR2 YFSETQ. CDR3 protein: CASSPETRGTDTQYF. The CDR3 DNA reads TGCGCCAGCAGCCCCGAGACTAGAGGCACAGATACGCAGTATTTT. The full variable domain, completed using reference TRBV5-1 and TRBJ2-3, is KAGVTQTPRYLIKTRGQQVTLSCSPISGHRSVSWYQQTPGQGLQFLFEYFSETQRNKGNFPGRFSGRQFSNSRSEMNVSTLELGDSALYLCASSPETRGTDTQYFGPGTRLTVL.

CDR3 in amino acids: CATRRGTGELFF. The CDR3 DNA is TGTGCCACCCGGAGGGGTACCGGGGAGCTGTTTTTT. The chain employs TRBV12-3 or TRBV12-4 and TRBJ2-2; D is perhaps TRBD2 (6 bases). Trimming took 10 bases from V and 5 from J, leaving 11 bases between them. The CDR3 covers 12 residues.

This clone has only one observation. The chain joins TRBV19 to TRBJ2-5; 8 bases agree with TRBD2. This CDR3 region has 17 residues. CDR1 and CDR2 (germline): LNHDA, SQIVND (reference sequence). J was trimmed by 4 bases and V by 4 bases; bases with no gene match: 14. In DNA form, the CDR3 reads TGTGCCAGTAGTAACCTGCTCCGGGAGGGCGGGGGAGAGACCCAGTACTTC. This sequence encodes CASSNLLREGGGETQYF.

The chain combines TRBV4-2 with TRBJ2-7; the D gene is possibly TRBD2 (5 bases). Per the germline V gene, CDR1 is LGHNA and CDR2 is YNFKEQ. CDR3 length: 15 residues. The V gene lost 0 bases and the J gene lost 4 bases, with 13 bases spanning the gap. Here the CDR3 reads CASSQDRGTGYEQYV. Written as DNA, the CDR3 is TGTGCCAGCAGCCAAGATCGCGGTACGGGATACGAGCAGTACGTC.

The rearrangement links TRBV5-6 to TRBJ2-1; no clear D. This CDR3 spans 14 amino acids. V shed 0 bases and J shed 0 bases, with 4 bases lying between them. CDR1 and CDR2 from the germline V gene are SGHDT and YYEEEE. The CDR3 spells CASSLGSSYNEQFF. The CDR3 nucleotides are TGTGCCAGCAGCTTGGGGAGCTCCTACAATGAGCAGTTCTTC.

V and J are TRBV2 and TRBJ2-3, with D tentatively TRBD1 (5 bases). CDR3 length: 15 amino acids. Trimming took 2 bases from V and 0 from J, leaving 9 bases between them. Germline V gene lookup returns CDR1 SNHLY and CDR2 FYNNEI. The CDR3 region has the DNA TGTGCCAGCAGTGAAAGTCAGGGCAGCACAGATACGCAGTATTTT. Translating it yields CASSESQGSTDTQYF.

Written as DNA, the CDR3 is TGTGCCACCAGTGATGGGCTGGGCTATGGCTACACCTTC. Protein: CATSDGLGYGYTF. V usage is TRBV24-1 and J usage is TRBJ1-2; D gene unclear. V was pared by 3 bases and J by 4 bases, with 8 bases between. CDR1 is KGHDR and CDR2 is SFDVKD in the germline V gene. CDR3 size: 13 residues.